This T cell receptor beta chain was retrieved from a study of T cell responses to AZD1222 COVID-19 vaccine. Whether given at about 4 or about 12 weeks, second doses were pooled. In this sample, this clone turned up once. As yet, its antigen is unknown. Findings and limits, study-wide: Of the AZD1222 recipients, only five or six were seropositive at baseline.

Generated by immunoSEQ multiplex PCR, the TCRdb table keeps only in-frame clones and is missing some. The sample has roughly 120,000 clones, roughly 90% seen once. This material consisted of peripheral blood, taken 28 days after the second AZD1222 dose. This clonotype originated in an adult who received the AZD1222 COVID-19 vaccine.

In DNA, the CDR3 is TGTGCCAGCAGCGCCCGACTGGGCAGTATCCTCGAGCAGTACTTC. It specifies CASSARLGSILEQYF. The rearrangement joins TRBV13 to TRBJ2-7; D call uncertain. The CDR3 contains 15 residues. The germline V gene has CDR1 PRHDT and CDR2 FYEKMQ (reference sequence). V was shortened by 5 bases and J by 6 bases, with 20 bases between the two germline ends.